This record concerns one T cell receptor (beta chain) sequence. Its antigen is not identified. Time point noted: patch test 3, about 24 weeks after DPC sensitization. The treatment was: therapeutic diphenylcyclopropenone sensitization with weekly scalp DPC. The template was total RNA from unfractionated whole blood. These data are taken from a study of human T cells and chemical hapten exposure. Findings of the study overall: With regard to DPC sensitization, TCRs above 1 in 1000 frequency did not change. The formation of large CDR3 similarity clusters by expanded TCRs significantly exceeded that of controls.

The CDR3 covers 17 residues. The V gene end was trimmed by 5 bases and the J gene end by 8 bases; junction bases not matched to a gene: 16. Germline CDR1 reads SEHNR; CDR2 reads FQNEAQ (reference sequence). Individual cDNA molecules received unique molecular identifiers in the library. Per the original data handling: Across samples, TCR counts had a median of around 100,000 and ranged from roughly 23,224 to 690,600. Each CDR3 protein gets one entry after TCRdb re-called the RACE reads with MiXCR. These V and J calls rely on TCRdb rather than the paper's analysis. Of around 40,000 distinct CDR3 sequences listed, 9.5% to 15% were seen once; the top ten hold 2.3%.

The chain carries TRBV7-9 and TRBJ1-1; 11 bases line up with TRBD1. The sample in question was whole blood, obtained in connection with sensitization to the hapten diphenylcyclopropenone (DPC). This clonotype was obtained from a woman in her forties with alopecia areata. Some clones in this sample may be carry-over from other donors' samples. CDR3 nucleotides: TGTGCCAGCAGCCGCCGGGACAGGGGGTATTGGAACTCCGAAGCTTTCTTT. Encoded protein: CASSRRDRGYWNSEAFF.